Listed here are 6 T cell receptor beta chains from one sample, sequenced in a study of T cell repertoires in cytomegalovirus infection (dated by TCRdb to between 2017 and 2020). Their antigen targets remain unknown. TCRdb records Illumina HiSeq 1500 as the sequencer. TCRdb took the public reads, trimmed them with fastp at Q25, ran MiXCR for clone calling and kept in-frame beta chains. Identical CDR3 protein sequences are pooled into one entry, listed with their most common genes and DNA. This sample is represented by over 100,000 distinct CDR3 sequences; around 10% of them were singletons. The ten largest clones capture approximately 33% of the sample. Sequencing was done on a sample of PBMCs, sequenced either directly or after in vitro stimulation (not recorded which). These receptors came from a human donor in good health (CMV status not recorded). Some clones in this sample may be carry-over from other donors' samples.

V gene TRBV4-3 combines with J gene TRBJ2-1; no reliable D call. Trimming removed 0 bases at V and 8 bases at J, with 11 bases between. Germline V CDR1 and CDR2: LGHNA, YSLEER. The CDR3 has 14 amino acids. CDR3 in DNA: TGCGCCAGCAGCCAAGATTCCAGTTTGTATGAGCAGTTCTTC. This codes for CASSQDSSLYEQFF.

This clonotype was detected only a few times. The V and J genes are TRBV15 and TRBJ1-1; a weak D match, TRBD1 (5 bases). There are 11 residues in the CDR3. V lost 8 bases, J lost 4 bases, and 8 bases lay in between. Germline V lookup: CDR1 LNHNV, CDR2 YYDKDF (reference sequence). The CDR3 is CATLRGTEAFF. In nucleotides, the CDR3 is TGTGCCACCCTTAGGGGCACTGAAGCTTTCTTT.

This clonotype was seen a handful of times. The chain combines TRBV27 with TRBJ1-2; D not certain. The germline V and J ends were trimmed by 6 bases and 6 bases, with 20 bases remaining between them. CDR3 length: 15 residues. The germline V gene has CDR1 MNHEY and CDR2 SMNVEV (reference sequence). The CDR3 nucleotides read TGTGCCAGCAGCGAAACTACCCCCGTGTTACATGGCTACACCTTC. Its translation: CASSETTPVLHGYTF.

By sample fraction, this clonotype is medium-sized. The chain couples TRBV7-6 to TRBJ2-4; TRBD1 aligns across 7 bases. The CDR3 has 14 amino acids. Germline assignment: CDR1 SGHVS and CDR2 FNYEAQ. V lost 4 bases to trimming and J lost 9 bases; unmatched junction nucleotides: 9. The CDR3 bases are TGTGCCAGCAGCTCGTCCACAGGGGTGGGCATTCAGTACTTC. Its translation: CASSSSTGVGIQYF. Full variable domain (missing parts from reference TRBV7-6 and TRBJ2-4): GAGVSQSPRYKVTKRGQDVALRCDPISGHVSLYWYRQALGQGPEFLTYFNYEAQQDKSGLPNDRFSAERPEGSISTLTIQRTEQRDSAMYRCASSSSTGVGIQYFGAGTRLSVL.

This clonotype was counted at least ten times. The rearrangement uses TRBV19 and TRBJ1-1; D call uncertain. The ends were cut back, 6 bases at V and 1 base at J, with 12 bases in the middle. The CDR3 sequence is 14 residues long. The germline V gene encodes CDR1 LNHDA and CDR2 SQIVND (reference sequence). CDR3 amino acids: CASRDWGGNTEAFF. The CDR3, as DNA: TGTGCCAGTAGGGACTGGGGAGGGAACACTGAAGCTTTCTTT.

This clonotype showed up many times. The V and J genes are TRBV15 and TRBJ2-1, with a tentative D call TRBD2 (5 bases). V gave up 4 bases and J gave up 1 base, with 14 bases separating them. Germline V gene data show CDR1 as LNHNV and CDR2 as YYDKDF (reference sequence). The CDR3 is 16 residues long. The CDR3 here is CATSTAQRGSYNEQFF. In DNA, the CDR3 is TGTGCCACCAGCACCGCCCAGCGCGGGTCCTACAATGAGCAGTTCTTC. Full variable domain (remainder filled in from reference TRBV15 and TRBJ2-1): DAMVIQNPRYQVTQFGKPVTLSCSQTLNHNVMYWYQQKSSQAPKLLFHYYDKDFNNEADTPDNFQSRRPNTSFCFLDIRSPGLGDTAMYLCATSTAQRGSYNEQFFGPGTRLTVL.